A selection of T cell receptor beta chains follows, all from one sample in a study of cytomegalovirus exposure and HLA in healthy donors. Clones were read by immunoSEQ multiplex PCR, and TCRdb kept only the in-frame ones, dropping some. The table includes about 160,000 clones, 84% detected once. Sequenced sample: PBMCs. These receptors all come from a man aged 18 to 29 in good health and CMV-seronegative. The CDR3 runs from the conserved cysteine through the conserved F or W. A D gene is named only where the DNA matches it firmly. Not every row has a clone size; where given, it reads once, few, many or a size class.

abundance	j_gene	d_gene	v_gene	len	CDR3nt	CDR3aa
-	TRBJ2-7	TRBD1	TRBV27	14	TGTGCCAGCAGAAGAGGGGGCCGGTCCTACGAGCAGTACTTC	CASRRGGRSYEQYF
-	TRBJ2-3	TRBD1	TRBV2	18	TGTGCCAGCTCCTCGTCTAGGGACAGGGCCTCTAGCACAGATACGCAGTATTTT	CASSSSRDRASSTDTQYF
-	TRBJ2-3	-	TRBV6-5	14	TGTGCCAGCAGTTACGCGACGGGGAGAGATACGCAGTATTTT	CASSYATGRDTQYF
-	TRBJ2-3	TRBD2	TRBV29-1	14	TGCAGCGTTGAGGCTAGCGGGAGCGCAGATACGCAGTATTTT	CSVEASGSADTQYF
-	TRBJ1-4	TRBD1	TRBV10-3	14	TGTGCCATCAGTGGGACAGGGGTAGGTGAAAAACTGTTTTTT	CAISGTGVGEKLFF
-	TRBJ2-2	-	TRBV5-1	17	TGCGCCAGCAGCTTGAGGGTGGGGGCGCGAGACACCGGGGAGCTGTTTTTT	CASSLRVGARDTGELFF
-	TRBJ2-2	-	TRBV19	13	TGTGCCAGTAATCCCCAAGGGGTCGGGGAGCTGTTTTTT	CASNPQGVGELFF
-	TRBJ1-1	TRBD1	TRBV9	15	TGTGCCAGCAGCGCCGGGGGACAGCAAAACACTGAAGCTTTCTTT	CASSAGGQQNTEAFF
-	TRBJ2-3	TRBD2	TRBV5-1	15	TGCGCCAGCAGCTTGGAACTAGCGGGGGCAGATACGCAGTATTTT	CASSLELAGADTQYF
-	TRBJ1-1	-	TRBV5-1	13	TGCGCCAGCAGCTTGGGCCGGGACACTGAAGCTTTCTTT	CASSLGRDTEAFF
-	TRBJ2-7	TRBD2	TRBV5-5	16	TGTGCCAGCAGCGAACCCACTAGCGGGAGCTCCTACGAGCAGTACTTC	CASSEPTSGSSYEQYF
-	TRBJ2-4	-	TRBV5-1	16	TGCGCCAGCAGCTTGGAGGCGGGGTTAGCCAAAAACATTCAGTACTTC	CASSLEAGLAKNIQYF
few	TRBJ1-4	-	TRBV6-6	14	TGTGCCAGCAGCCGAGGAGGAGCTTCGGGAAAACTGTTTTTT	CASSRGGASGKLFF
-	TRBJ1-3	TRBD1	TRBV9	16	TGTGCCAGCAGCTTCCTCGCGGGACAGGTGACTAACACCATATATTTT	CASSFLAGQVTNTIYF
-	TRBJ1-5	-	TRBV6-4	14	TGTGCCAGCAGTGAGAGATATAGCAATCAGCCCCAGCATTTT	CASSERYSNQPQHF
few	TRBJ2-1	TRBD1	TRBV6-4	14	TGTGCCAGCAGTGACACCGACAGGGCCAATGAGCAGTTCTTC	CASSDTDRANEQFF
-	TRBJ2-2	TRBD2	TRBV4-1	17	TGCGCCAGCAGCCAAGAGCCGGTAGCGGGAGTGACCGGGGAGCTGTTTTTT	CASSQEPVAGVTGELFF
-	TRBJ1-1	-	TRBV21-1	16	TGTGCCAATACGCACAGGGGAGATGGGATGAACACTGAAGCTTTCTTT	CANTHRGDGMNTEAFF